This is a list of T cell receptor beta chains from one sample in a study of shared clonotypes between healthy human individuals. Profiled with immunoSEQ multiplex PCR; TCRdb holds only in-frame clones, not every one. This sample yields 2 million to 2.5 million clones, of which 90% to 95% are seen a single time; 0.39% belongs to the top ten. The source material was naive CD4+ T cells from PBMCs. The receptors shown here come from a young man in good health. Some clones in this sample may be carry-over from other donors' samples. Each CDR3 is given with its conserved first and last residue. The order of the fields is V gene, clone size, J gene, D gene, CDR3 protein, CDR3 DNA. The D gene is left open where the match is weak. Clone size is not always given. Where it is, it says once, few, many or a class for expanded clones.

v_gene: TRBV5-1; abundance: -; j_gene: TRBJ2-2; d_gene: -; CDR3aa: CASNRGTPNTGELFF; CDR3nt: TGCGCCAGCAACCGGGGGACACCAAACACCGGGGAGCTGTTTTTT
v_gene: TRBV7-2; abundance: -; j_gene: TRBJ2-3; d_gene: TRBD2; CDR3aa: CASSPPRTSGGRTDTQYF; CDR3nt: TGTGCCAGCAGTCCGCCCCGGACTAGCGGGGGACGCACAGATACGCAGTATTTT
v_gene: TRBV28; abundance: -; j_gene: TRBJ1-5; d_gene: -; CDR3aa: CASTVGNQPQHF; CDR3nt: TGTGCCAGCACCGTGGGGAACCAGCCCCAGCATTTT
v_gene: TRBV11-2; abundance: -; j_gene: TRBJ1-1; d_gene: -; CDR3aa: CASSLVGGAMNTEAFF; CDR3nt: TGTGCCAGCAGCTTAGTCGGGGGCGCGATGAACACTGAAGCTTTCTTT
v_gene: TRBV20-1; abundance: -; j_gene: TRBJ2-1; d_gene: -; CDR3aa: CSAPSYNEQFF; CDR3nt: TGCAGTGCTCCTTCCTACAATGAGCAGTTCTTC
v_gene: TRBV4-2; abundance: -; j_gene: TRBJ1-3; d_gene: -; CDR3aa: CASSQGPTRRSSGNTIYF; CDR3nt: TGTGCCAGCAGCCAAGGCCCTACCCGAAGGAGCTCTGGAAACACCATATATTTT
v_gene: TRBV9; abundance: -; j_gene: TRBJ2-7; d_gene: TRBD1; CDR3aa: CASSVGRTGVYEQYF; CDR3nt: TGTGCCAGCAGCGTAGGTCGGACAGGGGTTTACGAGCAGTACTTC
v_gene: TRBV28; abundance: -; j_gene: TRBJ2-5; d_gene: -; CDR3aa: CASSGVGEPKETQYF; CDR3nt: TGTGCCAGCAGTGGGGTAGGAGAACCCAAAGAGACCCAGTACTTC
v_gene: TRBV7-8; abundance: -; j_gene: TRBJ2-7; d_gene: -; CDR3aa: CASSLGQLSSYEQYF; CDR3nt: TGTGCCAGCAGCTTAGGACAGCTAAGCTCCTACGAGCAGTACTTC
v_gene: TRBV4-1; abundance: -; j_gene: TRBJ2-5; d_gene: -; CDR3aa: CASSQVKSGSLLGQETQYF; CDR3nt: TGCGCCAGCAGCCAAGTGAAGTCGGGGAGCCTATTGGGGCAAGAGACCCAGTACTTC
v_gene: TRBV5-1; abundance: -; j_gene: TRBJ2-7; d_gene: -; CDR3aa: CASSLAFGSSSYEQYF; CDR3nt: TGCGCCAGCAGCTTGGCCTTTGGATCAAGCTCCTACGAGCAGTACTTC
v_gene: TRBV15; abundance: -; j_gene: TRBJ1-5; d_gene: -; CDR3aa: CATSPGPNGNQPQHF; CDR3nt: TGTGCCACCAGTCCAGGGCCCAACGGCAATCAGCCCCAGCATTTT
v_gene: TRBV27; abundance: -; j_gene: TRBJ1-1; d_gene: -; CDR3aa: CASRLSWGTNTEAFF; CDR3nt: TGTGCCAGCAGGCTATCCTGGGGGACTAACACTGAAGCTTTCTTT
v_gene: TRBV27; abundance: once; j_gene: TRBJ2-7; d_gene: -; CDR3aa: CASSLSRVSYEQYF; CDR3nt: TGTGCCAGCAGTTTATCTCGGGTCTCCTACGAGCAGTACTTC
v_gene: TRBV19; abundance: -; j_gene: TRBJ2-2; d_gene: TRBD2; CDR3aa: CASSRSGTSLTGELFF; CDR3nt: TGTGCCAGTAGCCGTTCCGGGACTAGCCTTACCGGGGAGCTGTTTTTT
v_gene: TRBV28; abundance: -; j_gene: TRBJ2-4; d_gene: TRBD2; CDR3aa: CASSLGLAGRNKNIQYF; CDR3nt: TGTGCCAGCAGTTTAGGACTAGCGGGACGGAACAAAAACATTCAGTACTTC
v_gene: TRBV10-2; abundance: few; j_gene: TRBJ1-1; d_gene: -; CDR3aa: CASSEGGTNTEAFF; CDR3nt: TGCGCCAGCAGTGAGGGGGGAACCAACACTGAAGCTTTCTTT
v_gene: TRBV7-2; abundance: -; j_gene: TRBJ1-2; d_gene: -; CDR3aa: CASSLFGVGTDYGYTF; CDR3nt: TGTGCCAGCAGCTTATTCGGAGTCGGGACGGATTATGGCTACACCTTC
v_gene: TRBV10-3; abundance: once; j_gene: TRBJ1-1; d_gene: TRBD1; CDR3aa: CVISVQGANTEAFF; CDR3nt: TGTGTCATCAGCGTACAGGGGGCCAACACTGAAGCTTTCTTT
v_gene: TRBV9; abundance: -; j_gene: TRBJ2-3; d_gene: TRBD2; CDR3aa: CASSASGSNSDTQYF; CDR3nt: TGTGCCAGCAGCGCTAGCGGGAGTAACTCAGATACGCAGTATTTT
v_gene: TRBV7-6; abundance: -; j_gene: TRBJ2-5; d_gene: TRBD2; CDR3aa: CASSREGSGRAGETQYF; CDR3nt: TGTGCCAGCAGCCGGGAGGGTAGCGGGAGGGCCGGGGAGACCCAGTACTTC
v_gene: TRBV4-1; abundance: -; j_gene: TRBJ2-7; d_gene: TRBD1; CDR3aa: CASSQEKRDSSYEQYF; CDR3nt: TGCGCCAGCAGCCAAGAAAAGAGGGACAGCTCCTACGAGCAGTACTTC
v_gene: TRBV5-1; abundance: -; j_gene: TRBJ2-1; d_gene: -; CDR3aa: CASSLDRTNEQFF; CDR3nt: TGCGCCAGCAGCTTGGACAGAACGAATGAGCAGTTCTTC
v_gene: TRBV4-3; abundance: once; j_gene: TRBJ2-3; d_gene: -; CDR3aa: CASSQAGTAGDTQYF; CDR3nt: TGCGCCAGCAGCCAAGCCGGGACCGCGGGGGATACGCAGTATTTT
v_gene: TRBV10-3; abundance: -; j_gene: TRBJ2-5; d_gene: -; CDR3aa: CAISESGLETQYF; CDR3nt: TGTGCCATCAGTGAGTCGGGTCTTGAGACCCAGTACTTC
v_gene: TRBV6-6; abundance: -; j_gene: TRBJ1-2; d_gene: TRBD1; CDR3aa: CASSDRETGGYTF; CDR3nt: TGTGCCAGCAGTGACAGGGAAACCGGTGGCTACACCTTC
v_gene: TRBV9; abundance: -; j_gene: TRBJ2-1; d_gene: TRBD2; CDR3aa: CASSVGAPQRGRYNEQFF; CDR3nt: TGTGCCAGCAGCGTAGGAGCCCCCCAGCGGGGTAGGTACAATGAGCAGTTCTTC
v_gene: TRBV30; abundance: once; j_gene: TRBJ2-7; d_gene: TRBD2; CDR3aa: CAWRKTSAYEQYF; CDR3nt: TGTGCCTGGAGGAAGACTAGCGCCTACGAGCAGTACTTC
v_gene: TRBV10-1; abundance: -; j_gene: TRBJ2-1; d_gene: -; CDR3aa: CASSDPGLNEQFF; CDR3nt: TGCGCCAGCAGTGATCCGGGGTTGAATGAGCAGTTCTTC
v_gene: TRBV27; abundance: -; j_gene: TRBJ2-3; d_gene: -; CDR3aa: CASSSRQEISTDTQYF; CDR3nt: TGTGCCAGCAGTTCACGACAGGAGATAAGCACAGATACGCAGTATTTT
v_gene: TRBV2; abundance: -; j_gene: TRBJ1-4; d_gene: -; CDR3aa: CASSEEWATNEKLFF; CDR3nt: TGTGCCAGCAGTGAGGAATGGGCAACTAATGAAAAACTGTTTTTT
v_gene: TRBV28; abundance: -; j_gene: TRBJ2-7; d_gene: -; CDR3aa: CASSPPHPLAHEQYF; CDR3nt: TGTGCCAGCAGTCCGCCACACCCGCTAGCCCACGAGCAGTACTTC
v_gene: TRBV10-3; abundance: -; j_gene: TRBJ2-7; d_gene: -; CDR3aa: CAISPPPGSYEQYF; CDR3nt: TGTGCCATCAGCCCCCCCCCAGGCTCCTACGAGCAGTACTTC
v_gene: TRBV27; abundance: -; j_gene: TRBJ1-5; d_gene: -; CDR3aa: CASSLAWSNQPQHF; CDR3nt: TGTGCCAGCAGTTTAGCATGGAGCAATCAGCCCCAGCATTTT
v_gene: TRBV7-9; abundance: -; j_gene: TRBJ2-6; d_gene: TRBD2; CDR3aa: CASRLADSGANVLTF; CDR3nt: TGTGCCAGCAGGCTAGCGGACTCTGGGGCCAACGTCCTGACTTTC
v_gene: TRBV18; abundance: -; j_gene: TRBJ1-2; d_gene: -; CDR3aa: CASSPGSGGRNYGYTF; CDR3nt: TGTGCCAGCTCACCAGGGTCAGGTGGGAGAAACTATGGCTACACCTTC
v_gene: TRBV29-1; abundance: -; j_gene: TRBJ2-5; d_gene: TRBD2; CDR3aa: CSVVSVAAGWTQYF; CDR3nt: TGCAGCGTTGTTTCGGTAGCAGCGGGGTGGACCCAGTACTTC
v_gene: TRBV5-1; abundance: -; j_gene: TRBJ2-3; d_gene: -; CDR3aa: CASSLEADDTDTQYF; CDR3nt: TGCGCCAGCAGCTTGGAGGCAGACGACACAGATACGCAGTATTTT
v_gene: TRBV5-4; abundance: once; j_gene: TRBJ2-3; d_gene: -; CDR3aa: CASSSTTLGGTWADTQYF; CDR3nt: TGTGCCAGCAGCTCCACGACCCTCGGAGGGACCTGGGCAGATACGCAGTATTTT
v_gene: TRBV2; abundance: -; j_gene: TRBJ2-1; d_gene: TRBD2; CDR3aa: CASSGTSRNEQFF; CDR3nt: TGTGCCAGCAGCGGGACTAGTCGGAATGAGCAGTTCTTC
v_gene: TRBV30; abundance: -; j_gene: TRBJ1-2; d_gene: -; CDR3aa: CAGSTGYTF; CDR3nt: TGTGCCGGATCAACTGGCTACACCTTC
v_gene: TRBV7-9; abundance: -; j_gene: TRBJ2-3; d_gene: -; CDR3aa: CASSKSTGPTDTQYF; CDR3nt: TGTGCCAGCAGCAAAAGCACAGGACCCACAGATACGCAGTATTTT
v_gene: TRBV6-1; abundance: -; j_gene: TRBJ1-5; d_gene: -; CDR3aa: CASSGIREQPQHF; CDR3nt: TGTGCCAGCAGTGGAATCCGGGAACAGCCCCAGCATTTT
v_gene: TRBV20-1; abundance: -; j_gene: TRBJ2-1; d_gene: -; CDR3aa: CSASRGLEQFF; CDR3nt: TGCAGTGCTAGCAGAGGGCTTGAGCAGTTCTTC
v_gene: TRBV30; abundance: -; j_gene: TRBJ1-2; d_gene: -; CDR3aa: CAWRTNRINYGYTF; CDR3nt: TGTGCCTGGAGAACAAACAGAATTAACTATGGCTACACCTTC
v_gene: TRBV27; abundance: -; j_gene: TRBJ1-5; d_gene: -; CDR3aa: CASSLSGMGNQPQHF; CDR3nt: TGTGCCAGCAGTTTATCAGGGATGGGCAATCAGCCCCAGCATTTT
v_gene: TRBV2; abundance: -; j_gene: TRBJ2-1; d_gene: TRBD2; CDR3aa: CASSPLAGGGNEQFF; CDR3nt: TGTGCCAGCAGTCCACTAGCGGGAGGGGGTAATGAGCAGTTCTTC
v_gene: TRBV7-8; abundance: -; j_gene: TRBJ2-1; d_gene: -; CDR3aa: CASSRLRQERGEQFF; CDR3nt: TGTGCCAGCAGCCGCCTGAGACAGGAAAGGGGTGAGCAGTTCTTC
v_gene: TRBV9; abundance: -; j_gene: TRBJ1-1; d_gene: TRBD1; CDR3aa: CASSPDRGDGEAFF; CDR3nt: TGTGCCAGCAGCCCGGACAGGGGGGACGGTGAAGCTTTCTTT
v_gene: TRBV27; abundance: -; j_gene: TRBJ1-1; d_gene: -; CDR3aa: CASSPAAGARLAFF; CDR3nt: TGTGCCAGCAGTCCAGCCGCGGGGGCTCGTTTGGCTTTCTTT
v_gene: TRBV7-2; abundance: -; j_gene: TRBJ1-4; d_gene: TRBD1; CDR3aa: CASSLEGGTGLEKLFF; CDR3nt: TGTGCCAGCAGCTTAGAGGGAGGGACAGGCCTTGAAAAACTGTTTTTT
v_gene: TRBV6-6; abundance: -; j_gene: TRBJ1-5; d_gene: -; CDR3aa: CASSYRTGVTGQPQHF; CDR3nt: TGTGCCAGCAGTTACCGCACGGGGGTGACCGGTCAGCCCCAGCATTTT
v_gene: TRBV7-9; abundance: -; j_gene: TRBJ2-6; d_gene: TRBD1; CDR3aa: CASSLVGRGRGGANVLTF; CDR3nt: TGTGCCAGCAGCTTAGTCGGCAGGGGGCGCGGTGGGGCCAACGTCCTGACTTTC
v_gene: TRBV5-1; abundance: -; j_gene: TRBJ2-3; d_gene: TRBD1; CDR3aa: CASSVDRGSTDTQYF; CDR3nt: TGCGCCAGCAGCGTGGACAGGGGGAGCACAGATACGCAGTATTTT
v_gene: TRBV18; abundance: -; j_gene: TRBJ2-7; d_gene: -; CDR3aa: CASSPQSYEQYF; CDR3nt: TGTGCCAGCTCCCCCCAGAGCTACGAGCAGTACTTC
v_gene: TRBV2; abundance: -; j_gene: TRBJ2-2; d_gene: TRBD2; CDR3aa: CATSGTRVNTGELFF; CDR3nt: TGTGCCACCTCCGGGACTAGGGTCAACACCGGGGAGCTGTTTTTT